Here is one TCR beta chain with its context. This CDR3 is 13 amino acids long. The germline V gene encodes CDR1 LGHNA and CDR2 YNFKEQ. V lost 7 bases, J lost 3 bases, and 3 bases stayed unmatched. The data belong to a study of blood T cell repertoires in COVID-19. The protocol was immunoSEQ multiplex PCR, while the TCRdb copy is restricted to in-frame clones and leaves out a portion. The table shows 150,000 to 200,000 clones, with 65% to 85% occurring only once. This chain links TRBV4-2 with TRBJ1-3; 7 bases are shared with TRBD1. The receptor's source is a woman aged 25 to 39 with acute or convalescent COVID-19. Sequencing input: peripheral blood. In DNA form, the CDR3 reads TGTGCCAGCAACCCAGGGGGTGGAAACACCATATATTTT. Translating it yields CASNPGGGNTIYF.